This T cell receptor (beta chain) was sequenced for a study of cytomegalovirus exposure and HLA in healthy donors. Study-wide findings and caveats: In vitro assays verified that a few CMV-associated chains recognized CMV antigens specifically. A reported reduction in N-insertions relative to the roughly 640-donor mean was seen in an Asian-associated ancestry cluster in a later analysis. Sequences of the TCR beta chain were said to predict the HLA-A and HLA-B alleles of most subjects accurately.

The CDR3 is 15 amino acids. Germline-derived CDR1 and CDR2 are SGHTA and FQGNSA. V lost 2 bases, J lost 0 bases, and 9 bases lay in between. PCR employed 60 Vbeta and 13 Jbeta primers. The table came from immunoSEQ multiplex PCR; TCRdb's copy has only in-frame clones and leaves some out. The sample has just over 150,000 clones, almost 80% seen once. Turning to this clone: Its matching antigen is unknown.

The sequenced material came from PBMCs. The TCR sequence derives from a woman in her forties or fifties in good health and CMV-seropositive. The chain links TRBV7-2 to TRBJ2-3; D is possibly TRBD2 (5 bases). The DNA of the CDR3 is TGTGCCAGCAGCTTAAGCGGTATAAGCACAGATACGCAGTATTTT. Translated: CASSLSGISTDTQYF. Full variable domain (remainder filled in from reference TRBV7-2 and TRBJ2-3): GAGVSQSPSNKVTEKGKDVELRCDPISGHTALYWYRQSLGQGLEFLIYFQGNSAPDKSGLPSDRFSAERTGGSVSTLTIQRTQQEDSAVYLCASSLSGISTDTQYFGPGTRLTVL.